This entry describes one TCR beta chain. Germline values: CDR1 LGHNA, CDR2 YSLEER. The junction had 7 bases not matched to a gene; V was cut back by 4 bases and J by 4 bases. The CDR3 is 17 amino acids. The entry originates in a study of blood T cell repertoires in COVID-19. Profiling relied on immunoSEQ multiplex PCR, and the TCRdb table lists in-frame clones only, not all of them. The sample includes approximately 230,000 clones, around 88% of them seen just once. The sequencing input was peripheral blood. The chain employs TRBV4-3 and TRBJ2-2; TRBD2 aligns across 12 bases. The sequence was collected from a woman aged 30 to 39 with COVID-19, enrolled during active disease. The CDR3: CASSRKTSGGTTGELFF. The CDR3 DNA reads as TGCGCCAGCAGCCGGAAAACTAGCGGGGGGACCACCGGGGAGCTGTTTTTT.